This T cell receptor beta chain appears in the sequencing data of a study of cytomegalovirus exposure and HLA in healthy donors. This PCR relied on a set of 60 Vbeta primers and 13 Jbeta primers. Measured with immunoSEQ multiplex PCR; TCRdb has only the in-frame clones, and not every one. The sample lists around 120,000 clones; approximately 76% were seen once. With 2 bases clipped from V and 0 bases from J, the junction kept 11 bases outside the gene matches. The length of the CDR3 is 18 residues. CDR1 is MGHRA, CDR2 YSYEKL, per germline. The specimen sequenced was PBMCs. This sequence was found in a man aged 55 to 70 in good health and CMV-seropositive. This rearrangement joins TRBV4-1 to TRBJ1-2; 8 bases align to TRBD1. This CDR3 is CASSQRERSQGANYGYTF. The CDR3 region has the DNA TGCGCCAGCAGCCAACGAGAGCGTTCACAGGGGGCTAACTATGGCTACACCTTC.